Listed below are T cell receptor beta chains from one sample, sequenced in a study of control samples from healthy donors and cancer patients. Measured with immunoSEQ multiplex PCR; TCRdb has only the in-frame clones, and not every one. The profile shows some 130,000 clones, about 88% of them singletons. Sequenced: blood. These receptors originate from a woman aged 25 to 45 in good health. Each CDR3 is given with its conserved first and last residue. Not every row has a clone size; where given, it reads once, few, many or a size class.

V gene	clone size	CDR3 protein
TRBV11-2	NA	CASSKRTGDNSPLHF
TRBV18	NA	CASTQLAGGLYEQYF
TRBV6-5	NA	CASERGAKNTEAFF
TRBV11-2	NA	CASSLGSQGAWSNQPQHF
TRBV6-5	NA	CASSYYSLDTDTQYF
TRBV28	few	CASSSRGGSNQPQHF
TRBV7-2	NA	CASRGTGNTEAFF
TRBV19	NA	CASSVRDRGAQPQHF
TRBV9	NA	CASNRAGDNQETQYF
TRBV28	NA	CASRAPGQPYGYTF
TRBV21-1	NA	CARDRLNTEAFF
TRBV18	NA	CASQVPGGPEAFF
TRBV7-9	NA	CASSLPRMAEVLSNEQFF
TRBV9	NA	CASSVGGPPGELFF
TRBV18	NA	CASSLGQAPREKLFF
TRBV5-6	NA	CASSSGQQETQYF
TRBV11-2	NA	CASSFAGRDQETQYF
TRBV3-1/TRBV3-2	NA	CASSRAVSNQPQHF
TRBV14	NA	CASSQGGGRALGADTQYF
TRBV20-1	NA	CSARGFTEAFF
TRBV5-4	NA	CASSPGGTNEQYF
TRBV6-5	once	CASSYSVAESTEAFF
TRBV6-5	NA	CASSPPGGTNTEAFF
TRBV29-1	NA	CSVGTGDSPLHF